These 14 T cell receptor beta chains share one sample of origin, sequenced in a study of CD8+ T cells in alopecia areata. RNA was isolated and reverse transcribed to cDNA, the sequencing template. Some clones are missing from TCRdb's copy, which holds only in-frame ones; the method was immunoSEQ multiplex PCR. This sample has roughly 200,000 clones; about 48% occur once, and the top ten carry 11%. Described treatment: oral pan-JAK inhibitor, 5-10 mg twice daily. Sample: CD8+ T cells sorted from blood, taken at week 24, from a patient treated with tofacitinib. These receptors all stem from a human donor with alopecia areata.

This sequence joins TRBV15 and TRBJ1-2; weak D call: TRBD1 (6 bases). Trimming took off 0 bases at V and 7 bases at J, with 15 bases between the two ends. The CDR3 is made up of 15 amino acids. Germline V gives CDR1 LNHNV, CDR2 YYDKDF (reference sequence). The CDR3 coding sequence is TGTGCCACCAGCAGAGAGGGGTTGACAGGCGGTGGCTACACCTTC. Its translation is CATSREGLTGGGYTF.

This chain joins TRBV11-2 and TRBJ2-1; D uncertain. Trimming shortened V by 5 bases and J by 0 bases, and 14 bases separated the two germline ends. Per germline, CDR1 SGHAT and CDR2 FQNNGV. CDR3 length: 16 residues. CDR3 in DNA: TGTGCCAGCAGCCTTCGTAGGACCTACTCCTACAATGAGCAGTTCTTC. This translates into CASSLRRTYSYNEQFF.

The rearrangement links TRBV4-1 to TRBJ1-5; unclear D gene. Trimming shortened V by 2 bases and J by 5 bases, and 7 bases separated the two germline ends. From germline, CDR1 is MGHRA and CDR2 YSYEKL. The CDR3 loop spans 13 amino acids. For the CDR3, the DNA is TGCGCCAGCAGCCAACACACCGATCAGCCCCAGCATTTT. It translates to CASSQHTDQPQHF.

This clone was recorded a few times. The chain employs TRBV29-1 and TRBJ1-2; D perhaps matches TRBD1 (5 bases). The V gene's germline CDR1 is SQVTM and CDR2 ANQGSEA. The V and J ends lost 5 bases and 4 bases respectively, with 11 bases between them. CDR3 length: 12 amino acids. The CDR3 is CSVQTATYGYTF. The DNA for the CDR3 is TGCAGCGTTCAGACAGCTACCTATGGCTACACCTTC.

For this clone: This same CDR3 is encoded by further DNA sequences in the sample. The chain is built from TRBV6-5 and TRBJ1-1; D not resolved. CDR3 size: 11 residues. Per the germline V gene, CDR1 is MNHEY and CDR2 is SVGAGI. Trimming left V 6 bases short and J 4 bases short, with 6 bases between. CDR3 region: CASRLGTEAFF. The CDR3 DNA sequence: TGTGCCAGCAGGCTGGGCACTGAAGCTTTCTTT.

This sequence joins TRBV30 and TRBJ2-3, with 9 positions matching TRBD2. Germline V gene sequence: CDR1 GTSNPN, CDR2 SVGIG (reference sequence). The CDR3 sequence is 14 residues long. V lost 0 bases, J lost 6 bases, and 4 bases stayed unmatched. The CDR3 loop reads CAWSVLAGSDTQYF. As DNA, the CDR3 is TGTGCCTGGAGTGTACTAGCGGGTTCGGATACGCAGTATTTT.

The chain links TRBV7-2 to TRBJ2-5; TRBD2 might be the D (6 bases). The V gene's germline CDR1 is SGHTA and CDR2 FQGNSA. The CDR3 is 16 amino acids. The V and J ends lost 4 bases and 1 base respectively, with 16 bases between them. CDR3 DNA sequence: TGTGCCAGCAGCTCCCTCACGGGGGTCCCCCAAGAGACCCAGTACTTC. This codes for CASSSLTGVPQETQYF.

The V and J genes are TRBV16 and TRBJ1-1; D not resolved. V was shortened by 2 bases and J by 4 bases, with 14 bases between the two germline ends. Germline V lookup: CDR1 KGHSY, CDR2 FQNENV. This CDR3 has 15 amino acids. CDR3: CASSQALTPSTEAFF. The CDR3 DNA sequence: TGTGCCAGCAGCCAAGCGCTGACACCCTCCACTGAAGCTTTCTTT.

Comments on this clone: The same CDR3 arises from other DNA sequences in this sample as well. The chain couples TRBV29-1 to TRBJ1-2; maybe TRBD1 (5 bases). The CDR3 length is 12 residues. Germline loops: CDR1 SQVTM, CDR2 ANQGSEA. Trimming cost V 3 bases and J 4 bases, with 9 bases left between them. DNA for the CDR3: TGCAGCGTTGAGGGGGGAGGCTATGGCTACACCTTC. Its protein product is CSVEGGGYGYTF.

The chain combines TRBV4-3 with TRBJ2-7; 8 bases match TRBD2. J gave up 5 bases and V 0 bases, and 6 bases lay outside the gene matches. CDR1 LGHNA and CDR2 YSLEER come from the germline V gene. The CDR3 runs 15 residues. The CDR3 protein is CASSQDFDGGDEQYF. The CDR3 DNA reads as TGCGCCAGCAGCCAAGATTTCGACGGGGGGGACGAGCAGTACTTC.

This clone was seen a few times. This sequence joins TRBV10-3 and TRBJ1-5, with TRBD1 matching over 7 bases. The germline V gene encodes CDR1 ENHRY and CDR2 SYGVKD. The CDR3 runs to 15 residues. The ends lost 3 bases at V and 3 bases at J; junction bases unmatched: 5. The CDR3 loop is CAISDRTGPNQPQHF. The CDR3 region has the DNA TGTGCCATCAGTGACCGGACAGGACCCAATCAGCCCCAGCATTTT.

The chain has TRBV7-7 and TRBJ2-3, with 9 bases identical to TRBD1. After removal of 0 bases from V and 4 bases from J, the junction contained 5 bases not matched to a gene. Germline-derived CDR1 and CDR2 are SSHAT and FNYEAQ (reference sequence). The CDR3 is 16 amino acids. CDR3 region: CASSLAPGQGPDTQYF. In DNA form, the CDR3 reads TGTGCCAGCAGCTTAGCGCCGGGACAGGGTCCAGATACGCAGTATTTT.

The rearrangement uses TRBV9 and TRBJ2-7, with unresolved D. The CDR3 is made up of 13 amino acids. The germline V gene encodes CDR1 SGDLS and CDR2 YYNGEE. Trimming shortened V by 4 bases and J by 2 bases, and 10 bases separated the two germline ends. CDR3 sequence: CASSPAGAYEQYF. CDR3 DNA sequence: TGTGCCAGCAGCCCAGCCGGTGCCTACGAGCAGTACTTC. The whole variable domain, remainder taken from reference TRBV9 and TRBJ2-7, is DSGVTQTPKHLITATGQRVTLRCSPRSGDLSVYWYQQSLDQGLQFLIQYYNGEERAKGNILERFSAQQFPDLHSELNLSSLELGDSALYFCASSPAGAYEQYFGPGTRLTVT.

This clone was detected a few times. The chain has TRBV7-9 and TRBJ2-1; tentative D call: TRBD2 (6 bases). The CDR3 is 14 residues long. From germline, CDR1 is SEHNR and CDR2 FQNEAQ (reference sequence). V was cut by 5 bases and J by 5 bases, with 13 bases left in between. CDR3: CASSPTSSHNEQFF. CDR3 nucleotide sequence: TGTGCCAGCAGCCCGACTAGTAGCCACAATGAGCAGTTCTTC.